Presented here are 30 T cell receptor beta chains from one specimen sequenced in a study of shared clonotypes between healthy human individuals. The data were produced by immunoSEQ multiplex PCR, yet TCRdb's version contains in-frame clones alone and is incomplete. Seen here are 650,000 to 700,000 clones, less than 95% observed once, and the top ten hold 30% to 35%. The sample taken for sequencing was memory CD8+ T cells from PBMCs. The subset is: CD45RO+ cells pooled with CCR7-negative TemRA cells. These receptor sequences come from a man younger than 35 in good health. Some clones in this sample may be carry-over from other donors' samples.

This rearrangement joins TRBV28 to TRBJ1-2; D is unclear. The germline V gene has CDR1 MDHEN and CDR2 SYDVKM. This CDR3 region has 15 residues. V lost 7 bases and J 4 bases, leaving 19 bases between the germline ends. The DNA of the CDR3 is TGTGCCAGCACCGCGGGGTTGGGGTCGAGCTATGGCTACACCTTC. Amino acids: CASTAGLGSSYGYTF.

V and J are TRBV6-1 and TRBJ1-4; 7 nucleotides line up with TRBD1. This CDR3 comprises 16 residues. Losses at the gene ends were 0 bases for V and 8 bases for J; bases not matched to a gene: 9. Germline CDR1 reads MNHNS; CDR2 reads SASEGT. The CDR3 DNA is TGTGCCAGCAGTGAAGCAGGGGGCAGGGTTTGGGAAAAACTGTTTTTT. This gives the protein CASSEAGGRVWEKLFF.

This clone was seen a single time. The rearrangement links TRBV9 to TRBJ2-7, with a possible D match to TRBD1 (6 bases). The CDR3 is made up of 15 amino acids. V lost 4 bases and J lost 2, with 16 bases in between. From germline, CDR1 is SGDLS and CDR2 YYNGEE. CDR3: CASSPPGTPTYEQYF. CDR3 nucleotide sequence: TGTGCCAGCAGCCCCCCCGGGACACCTACCTACGAGCAGTACTTC.

For the CDR3, the DNA is TGTGCCTGGAGTCATCGGGGGAACTATGGCTACACCTTC. It yields the protein CAWSHRGNYGYTF. The chain is built from TRBV30 and TRBJ1-2; maybe TRBD1 (5 bases). The CDR3 has 13 amino acids. Germline CDR1 GTSNPN, CDR2 SVGIG (reference sequence). Trimming pared 2 bases from V and 2 bases from J, leaving 9 bases between.

J is TRBJ1-1 and V is TRBV28; 7 nucleotides agree with TRBD1. This CDR3 has 16 amino acids. V lost 6 bases to trimming and J lost 5 bases; unmatched junction nucleotides: 15. Germline V CDR1 and CDR2: MDHEN, SYDVKM. CDR3 sequence reads: CASSYDRVRVRTEAFF. The CDR3 DNA reads as TGTGCCAGCAGCTACGACAGGGTAAGGGTAAGAACTGAAGCTTTCTTT.

V is TRBV27 and J is TRBJ1-1; 7 nucleotides match TRBD1. The V segment lost 0 bases and the J segment 4 bases; nucleotides outside the gene matches: 2. CDR1 is MNHEY and CDR2 is SMNVEV in the germline V gene (reference sequence). The CDR3 loop spans 14 amino acids. The CDR3 protein is CASSLSAGGTEAFF. The CDR3 DNA is TGTGCCAGCAGTTTATCAGCAGGGGGCACTGAAGCTTTCTTT.

CDR3 protein: CASSSTVGGELFF. The CDR3 DNA reads as TGTGCCAGCAGCTCCACCGTTGGCGGGGAGCTGTTTTTT. The V and J genes are TRBV9 and TRBJ2-2; no reliable D call. Trimming took off 4 bases at V and 7 bases at J, with 11 bases between the two ends. The germline gives CDR1 SGDLS, CDR2 YYNGEE. The CDR3 runs to 13 residues.

The chain combines TRBV19 with TRBJ1-1; no reliable D call. The CDR3 covers 16 residues. V lost 6 bases to trimming and J lost 3 bases, with 20 bases between them. Germline V gives CDR1 LNHDA, CDR2 SQIVND (reference sequence). CDR3 in amino acids: CASSTTRESSDTEAFF. For the CDR3, the DNA is TGTGCCAGTAGCACCACGAGGGAGTCGTCGGACACTGAAGCTTTCTTT.

V usage is TRBV2 and J usage is TRBJ1-5; D is possibly TRBD1 (6 bases). V lost 7 bases, J lost 6 bases, and 19 bases lay in between. Germline CDR1 reads SNHLY; CDR2 reads FYNNEI. CDR3 length equals 15 residues. The CDR3 bases are TGTGCCAGCACTACTGGCGGGAGGGGGTTTCAGCCCCAGCATTTT. It yields the protein CASTTGGRGFQPQHF.

The V and J genes are TRBV7-2 and TRBJ2-7, with 8 bases that match TRBD2. Germline V gene sequence: CDR1 SGHTA, CDR2 FQGNSA. V was clipped by 5 bases and J by 12 bases; unmatched bases: 12. This CDR3 is built from 13 residues. DNA of the CDR3: TGTGCCAGCAGCCTCCCGGGACTAGAGGGTCCGTACTTC. Translated, it gives CASSLPGLEGPYF.

The J gene is TRBJ1-2, the V gene TRBV12-5; TRBD1 is a possible D gene (5 bases). Per germline, CDR1 LGHNT and CDR2 FRNRAP. Trimming left V 3 bases short and J 6 bases short, with 26 bases between. The CDR3 sequence is 18 residues long. The CDR3 DNA follows: TGTGCTAGTGGTTTTACGGGGGACCCCAAGCGTGGGACGGATGGCTACACCTTC. It codes for CASGFTGDPKRGTDGYTF.

The CDR3 loop reads CATAGGLRNEKLFF. In DNA form, the CDR3 reads TGTGCCACCGCCGGGGGACTGAGAAATGAAAAACTGTTTTTT. The gene calls are TRBV2 and TRBJ1-4, with D tentatively TRBD1 (5 bases). Germline CDR1 is SNHLY and CDR2 is FYNNEI. The CDR3 covers 14 residues. Trimming removed 10 bases from V and 5 bases from J, with 17 bases in between.

The chain links TRBV20-1 to TRBJ2-1; D not certain. Germline loops: CDR1 DFQATT, CDR2 SNEGSKA (reference sequence). The CDR3 has 11 amino acids. Between the trimmed V and J ends, which lost 1 base and 10 bases, there was a span of 8 bases. As DNA, the CDR3 is TGCAGTGCTAGAGTGGGATACGAGCAGTTCTTC. Protein sequence: CSARVGYEQFF.

This clone is a singleton in its sample. The V and J genes are TRBV19 and TRBJ2-7; D not certain. Between the trimmed V and J ends, which lost 4 bases and 4 bases, there was a span of 8 bases. The CDR3 contains 12 residues. Germline V lookup: CDR1 LNHDA, CDR2 SQIVND (reference sequence). Written as DNA, the CDR3 is TGTGCCAGTAGTACTGACGGTTACGAGCAGTACTTC. Its translation is CASSTDGYEQYF. Together with reference TRBV19 and TRBJ2-7, the CDR3 gives the full variable domain: DGGITQSPKYLFRKEGQNVTLSCEQNLNHDAMYWYRQDPGQGLRLIYYSQIVNDFQKGDIAEGYSVSREKKESFPLTVTSAQKNPTAFYLCASSTDGYEQYFGPGTRLTVT.

The rearrangement joins TRBV6-1 to TRBJ2-1; the match to TRBD1 covers 9 bases. J gave up 10 bases and V 11 bases, and 15 bases lay outside the gene matches. Germline V gene sequence: CDR1 MNHNS, CDR2 SASEGT. This CDR3 region has 14 residues. The CDR3 DNA follows: TGTGCCGTCCTTAGGGACAGGGTCTCCCGCGAGCAGTTCTTC. Translating it yields CAVLRDRVSREQFF.

This clone appeared once. The V gene is TRBV27, the J gene TRBJ2-2, with a weak D call TRBD1 (6 bases). This CDR3 is 18 amino acids long. CDR1 MNHEY and CDR2 SMNVEV come from the germline V gene (reference sequence). Trimming shortened V by 5 bases and J by 3 bases, and 22 bases separated the two germline ends. The CDR3 protein is CASSHIRVEGVDTGELFF. CDR3 DNA: TGTGCCAGCAGTCACATCCGGGTCGAGGGGGTTGACACCGGGGAGCTGTTTTTT.

This clone occurred once. The rearrangement links TRBV4-1 to TRBJ1-3; maybe TRBD1 (5 bases). Looked up from germline, CDR1 is MGHRA and CDR2 is YSYEKL. V was shortened by 0 bases and J by 0 bases, with 9 bases between the two germline ends. This CDR3 is 16 amino acids long. CDR3: CASSQEGHHSGNTIYF. The CDR3 DNA follows: TGCGCCAGCAGCCAAGAAGGACACCACTCTGGAAACACCATATATTTT.

This chain links TRBV13 with TRBJ1-4; TRBD1 aligns across 8 bases. This CDR3 has 15 amino acids. Germline V gives CDR1 PRHDT, CDR2 FYEKMQ (reference sequence). The junction had 10 bases not matched to a gene; V was cut back by 5 bases and J by 8 bases. This CDR3 is CASSPRTGSREKLFF. DNA for the CDR3: TGTGCCAGCAGCCCCCGGACAGGGAGTAGGGAAAAACTGTTTTTT.

The gene calls are TRBV6-6 and TRBJ2-7; D gene ambiguous. The CDR3 runs to 15 residues. Germline-derived CDR1 and CDR2 are MNHNY and SVGAGI (reference sequence). Trimming stripped 4 bases from V and 1 base from J, with 14 bases between. CDR3 DNA: TGTGCCAGCAGTTCTACCGGGTTCGGATCCTACGAGCAGTACTTC. It codes for CASSSTGFGSYEQYF.

V gene TRBV30 combines with J gene TRBJ2-7; no reliable D call. Deletions cut 0 bases from V and 2 bases from J, with 8 bases between. Germline V CDR1 and CDR2: GTSNPN, SVGIG (reference sequence). CDR3 size: 13 residues. In DNA form, the CDR3 reads TGTGCCTGGAGTGTACCACGGACCTACGAGCAGTACTTC. Protein sequence: CAWSVPRTYEQYF.

V gene TRBV7-3 combines with J gene TRBJ2-1; 9 bases align to TRBD2. V shed 6 bases and J 4 bases; nucleotides not matched to a gene: 10. The CDR3 totals 16 residues. Germline CDR1 is SGHTA and CDR2 is FQGTGA. Written as DNA, the CDR3 is TGTGCCAGCAGTCCCCGGCAGACTAGCGGTTACAATGAGCAGTTCTTC. This sequence encodes CASSPRQTSGYNEQFF.

This clone has a single count. V gene TRBV12-5 combines with J gene TRBJ2-7; TRBD2 matches at 8 bases. CDR1 LGHNT and CDR2 FRNRAP come from the germline V gene. J gave up 6 bases and V 7 bases, and 8 bases lay outside the gene matches. This CDR3 comprises 13 residues. The CDR3 DNA is TGTGCTAGTGCAGCCCCGGGGGGGGGCGAGCAGTACTTC. This codes for CASAAPGGGEQYF.

V gene TRBV19 combines with J gene TRBJ1-4, with D possibly matching TRBD1 (5 bases). The CDR3 has 17 amino acids. CDR1 is LNHDA and CDR2 is SQIVND in the germline V gene (reference sequence). V was trimmed by 8 bases and J by 3 bases, leaving 22 bases between them. The CDR3 bases are TGTGCCAGTTTCCCTGGGGGTCCCAGGGAACCTAATGAAAAACTGTTTTTT. It specifies CASFPGGPREPNEKLFF.

The chain uses TRBV11-2 and TRBJ2-7; 7 nucleotides match TRBD1. The ends lost 5 bases at V and 1 base at J; junction bases unmatched: 5. This CDR3 region has 14 residues. The germline V gene encodes CDR1 SGHAT and CDR2 FQNNGV. The CDR3 sequence is CASSLRGHSYEQYF. In DNA, the CDR3 is TGTGCCAGCAGCCTTAGGGGGCATTCCTACGAGCAGTACTTC.

As DNA, the CDR3 is TGTGCCACCGCACTAGTCCCGGCCGGGGAGCTGTTTTTT. Its translation is CATALVPAGELFF. This rearrangement joins TRBV27 to TRBJ2-2, with D perhaps matching TRBD2 (5 bases). Looked up from germline, CDR1 is MNHEY and CDR2 is SMNVEV (reference sequence). This CDR3 has 13 amino acids. V lost 10 bases and J lost 6, with 15 bases in between.

The rearrangement links TRBV30 to TRBJ1-3; D is unclear. Trimming left V 3 bases short and J 1 base short, with 10 bases between. This CDR3 has 14 residues. Germline V lookup: CDR1 GTSNPN, CDR2 SVGIG (reference sequence). CDR3 coding DNA: TGTGCCTGGAGCGTCGACTGGTCTGGAAACACCATATATTTT. Encoded protein: CAWSVDWSGNTIYF.

This clone showed up just once. The chain carries TRBV9 and TRBJ2-1; the D gene could be TRBD1 or TRBD2 (5 bases each). V shed 4 bases and J shed 8 bases, with 16 bases lying between them. The CDR3 has 14 amino acids. Per germline, CDR1 SGDLS and CDR2 YYNGEE. The CDR3 DNA is TGTGCCAGCAGCACTCGGGACCCCGCCGATGAGCAGTTCTTC. Its translation: CASSTRDPADEQFF.

The chain employs TRBV29-1 and TRBJ2-1; D gene ambiguous. V lost 7 bases to trimming and J lost 5 bases, with 9 bases between them. Germline CDR1 SQVTM, CDR2 ANQGSEA. CDR3 length: 11 residues. The CDR3 DNA follows: TGCAGCGCTCCACAAGACAATGAGCAGTTCTTC. Amino acids: CSAPQDNEQFF.

The gene calls are TRBV25-1 and TRBJ2-1, with a weak D call TRBD2 (5 bases). Trimming pared 6 bases from V and 9 bases from J, leaving 18 bases between. The CDR3 length is 14 residues. Germline values: CDR1 MGHDK, CDR2 SYGVNS. The CDR3 spells CASSPGGWPSEQFF. CDR3 DNA: TGTGCCAGCAGCCCCGGCGGGTGGCCCAGTGAGCAGTTCTTC.

This chain joins TRBV25-1 and TRBJ2-7; D is possibly TRBD2 (5 bases). V lost 2 bases to trimming and J lost 3 bases, with 17 bases between them. In germline, CDR1 is MGHDK, CDR2 SYGVNS. This CDR3 region has 16 residues. Here the CDR3 DNA reads TGTGCCAGCAGTGAAATCGGACTCACAAGGGTCTACGAGCAGTACTTC. Residues: CASSEIGLTRVYEQYF.